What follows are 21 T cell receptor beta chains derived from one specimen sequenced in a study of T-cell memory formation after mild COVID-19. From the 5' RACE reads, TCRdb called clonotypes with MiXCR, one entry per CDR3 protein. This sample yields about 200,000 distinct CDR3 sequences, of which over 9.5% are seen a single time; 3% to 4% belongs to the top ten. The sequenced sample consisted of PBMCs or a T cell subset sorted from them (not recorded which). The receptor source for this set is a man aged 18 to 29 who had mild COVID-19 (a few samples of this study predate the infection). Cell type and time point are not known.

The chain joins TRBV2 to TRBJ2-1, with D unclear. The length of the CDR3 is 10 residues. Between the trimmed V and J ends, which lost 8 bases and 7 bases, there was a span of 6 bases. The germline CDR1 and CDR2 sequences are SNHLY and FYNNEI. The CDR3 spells CASLGNEQFF. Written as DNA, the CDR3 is TGTGCCAGCCTCGGTAATGAGCAGTTCTTC.

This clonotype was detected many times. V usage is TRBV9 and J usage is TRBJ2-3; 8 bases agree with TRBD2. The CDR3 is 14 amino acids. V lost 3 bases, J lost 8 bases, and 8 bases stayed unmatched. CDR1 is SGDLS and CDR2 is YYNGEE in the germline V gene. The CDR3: CASSGGGFMSTQYF. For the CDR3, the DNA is TGTGCCAGCAGCGGCGGGGGGTTCATGAGTACGCAGTATTTT.

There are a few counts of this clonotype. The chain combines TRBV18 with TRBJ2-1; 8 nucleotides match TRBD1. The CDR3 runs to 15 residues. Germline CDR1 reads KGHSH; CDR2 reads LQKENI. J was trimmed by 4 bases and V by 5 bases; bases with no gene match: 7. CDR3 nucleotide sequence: TGTGCCAGCTCATCTCCAGGGGGCGCGTACAATGAGCAGTTCTTC. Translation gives CASSSPGGAYNEQFF.

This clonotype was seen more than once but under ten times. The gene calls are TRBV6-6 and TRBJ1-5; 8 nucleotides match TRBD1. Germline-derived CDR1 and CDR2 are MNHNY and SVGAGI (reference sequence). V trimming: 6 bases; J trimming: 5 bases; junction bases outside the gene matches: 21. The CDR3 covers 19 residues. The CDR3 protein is CASRTRRGQVGVRDQPQHF. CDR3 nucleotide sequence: TGTGCCAGCAGGACCCGGAGGGGACAGGTCGGTGTGAGGGATCAGCCCCAGCATTTT.

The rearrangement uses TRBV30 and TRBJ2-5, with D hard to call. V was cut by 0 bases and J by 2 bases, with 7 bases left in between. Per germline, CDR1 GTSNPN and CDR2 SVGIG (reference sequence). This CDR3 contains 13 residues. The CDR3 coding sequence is TGTGCCTGGAGTGTGGCTGTACAAGAGACCCAGTACTTC. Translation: CAWSVAVQETQYF.

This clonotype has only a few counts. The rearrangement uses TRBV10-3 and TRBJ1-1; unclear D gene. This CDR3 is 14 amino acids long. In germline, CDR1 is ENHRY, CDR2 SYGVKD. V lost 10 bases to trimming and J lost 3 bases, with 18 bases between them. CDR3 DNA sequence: TGTGCCACCCAACAATCGGCCGGAGACACTGAAGCTTTCTTT. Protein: CATQQSAGDTEAFF.

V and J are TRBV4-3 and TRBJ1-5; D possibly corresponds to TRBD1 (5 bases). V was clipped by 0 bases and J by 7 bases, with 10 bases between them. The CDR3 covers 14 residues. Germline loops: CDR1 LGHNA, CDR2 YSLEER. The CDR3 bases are TGCGCCAGCAGCCAAGACAGGGCGGGCCAGCCCCAGCATTTT. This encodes CASSQDRAGQPQHF.

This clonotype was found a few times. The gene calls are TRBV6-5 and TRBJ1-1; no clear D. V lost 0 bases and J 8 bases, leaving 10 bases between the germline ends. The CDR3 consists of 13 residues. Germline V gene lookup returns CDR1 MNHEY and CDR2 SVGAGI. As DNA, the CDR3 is TGTGCCAGCAGTTACTCGAAGGGCCAGGAAGCTTTCTTT. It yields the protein CASSYSKGQEAFF.

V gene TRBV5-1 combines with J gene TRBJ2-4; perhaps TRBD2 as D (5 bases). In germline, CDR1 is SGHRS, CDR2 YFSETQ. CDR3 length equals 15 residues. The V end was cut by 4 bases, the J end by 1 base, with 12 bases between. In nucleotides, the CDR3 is TGCGCCAGCAGCCAGGACTTTTGGGCCAAAAACATTCAGTACTTC. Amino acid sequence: CASSQDFWAKNIQYF.

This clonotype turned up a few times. The CDR3, as DNA: TGCAGCGTTGATACTAGCGGGGGGGCAGAGACCCAGTACTTC. Translated: CSVDTSGGAETQYF. The chain joins TRBV29-1 to TRBJ2-5, with 13 nucleotides matching TRBD2. The length of the CDR3 is 14 residues. J gave up 4 bases and V 3 bases, and 2 bases lay outside the gene matches. Germline V gene sequence: CDR1 SQVTM, CDR2 ANQGSEA.

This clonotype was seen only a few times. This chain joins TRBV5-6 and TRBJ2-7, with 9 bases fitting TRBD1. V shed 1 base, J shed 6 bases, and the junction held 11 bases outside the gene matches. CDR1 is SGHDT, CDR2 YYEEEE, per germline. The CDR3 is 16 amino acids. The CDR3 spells CASSLTTTGGPSEQYF. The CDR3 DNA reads TGTGCCAGCAGCTTGACTACGACAGGGGGGCCGTCCGAGCAGTACTTC.

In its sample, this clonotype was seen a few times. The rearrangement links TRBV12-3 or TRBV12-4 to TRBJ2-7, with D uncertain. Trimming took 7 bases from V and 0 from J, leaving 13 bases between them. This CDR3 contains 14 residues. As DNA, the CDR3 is TGTGCCAGCACAGTTTACGGGTCCTCCTACGAGCAGTACTTC. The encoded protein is CASTVYGSSYEQYF.

The CDR3 DNA follows: TGTGCCAGCAGTTTAACAGGGAACGGCAATGAGCAGTTCTTC. Translating it yields CASSLTGNGNEQFF. The chain combines TRBV12-3 or TRBV12-4 with TRBJ2-1; maybe TRBD1 (6 bases). The CDR3 consists of 14 residues. The V end lost 2 bases, the J end lost 6 bases, and 11 bases lay between the germline ends.

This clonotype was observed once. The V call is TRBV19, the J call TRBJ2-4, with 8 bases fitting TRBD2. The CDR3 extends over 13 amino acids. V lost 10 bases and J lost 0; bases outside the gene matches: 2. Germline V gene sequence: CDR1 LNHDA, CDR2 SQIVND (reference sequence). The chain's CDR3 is CATAGGAKNIQYF. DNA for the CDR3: TGTGCCACGGCGGGGGGAGCCAAAAACATTCAGTACTTC.

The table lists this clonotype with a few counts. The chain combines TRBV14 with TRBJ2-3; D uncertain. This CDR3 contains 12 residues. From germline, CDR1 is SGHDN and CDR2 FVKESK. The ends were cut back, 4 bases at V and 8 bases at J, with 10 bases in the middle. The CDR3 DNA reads TGTGCCAGCAGCCCGCTCGGCGGTACGCAGTATTTT. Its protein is CASSPLGGTQYF. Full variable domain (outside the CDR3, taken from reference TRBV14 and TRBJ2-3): EAGVTQFPSHSVIEKGQTVTLRCDPISGHDNLYWYRRVMGKEIKFLLHFVKESKQDESGMPNNRFLAERTGGTYSTLKVQPAELEDSGVYFCASSPLGGTQYFGPGTRLTVL.

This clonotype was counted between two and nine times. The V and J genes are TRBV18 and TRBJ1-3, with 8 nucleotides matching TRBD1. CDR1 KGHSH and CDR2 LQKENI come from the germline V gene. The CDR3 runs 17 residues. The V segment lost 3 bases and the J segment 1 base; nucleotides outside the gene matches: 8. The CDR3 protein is CASSPPTGQASGNTIYF. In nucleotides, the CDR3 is TGTGCCAGCTCACCCCCCACGGGACAGGCTTCTGGAAACACCATATATTTT.

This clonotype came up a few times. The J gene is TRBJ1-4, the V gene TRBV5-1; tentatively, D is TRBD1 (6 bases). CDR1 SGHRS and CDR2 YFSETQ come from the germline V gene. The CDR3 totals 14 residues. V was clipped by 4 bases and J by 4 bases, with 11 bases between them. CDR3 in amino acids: CASSPGAVNEKLFF. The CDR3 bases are TGCGCCAGCAGCCCGGGGGCAGTTAATGAAAAACTGTTTTTT.

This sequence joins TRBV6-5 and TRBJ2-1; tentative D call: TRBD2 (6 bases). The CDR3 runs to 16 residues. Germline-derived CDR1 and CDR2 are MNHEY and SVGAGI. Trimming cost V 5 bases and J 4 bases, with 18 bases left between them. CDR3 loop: CASSGTGAGRYNEQFF. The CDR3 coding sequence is TGTGCCAGCAGTGGTACTGGGGCGGGGAGGTACAATGAGCAGTTCTTC.

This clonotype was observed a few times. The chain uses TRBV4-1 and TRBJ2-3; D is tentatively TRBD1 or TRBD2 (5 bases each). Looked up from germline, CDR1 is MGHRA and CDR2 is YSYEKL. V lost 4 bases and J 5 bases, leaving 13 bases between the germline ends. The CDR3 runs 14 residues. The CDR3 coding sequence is TGCGCCAGCAGCCGGGGGTTCGTTGGAGATACGCAGTATTTT. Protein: CASSRGFVGDTQYF.

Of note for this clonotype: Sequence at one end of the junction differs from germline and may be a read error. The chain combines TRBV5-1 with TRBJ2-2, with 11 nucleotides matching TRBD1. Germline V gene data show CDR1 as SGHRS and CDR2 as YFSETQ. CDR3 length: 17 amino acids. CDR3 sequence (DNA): TGCGCCAGCAGCTTGAGGACAGGGGGCGCAAACACCGGGGGGCTGTTTTTT. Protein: CASSLRTGGANTGGLFF.

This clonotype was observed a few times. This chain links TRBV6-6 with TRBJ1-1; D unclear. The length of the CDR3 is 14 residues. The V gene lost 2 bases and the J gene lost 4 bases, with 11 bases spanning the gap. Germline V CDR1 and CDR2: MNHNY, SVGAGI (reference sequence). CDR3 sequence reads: CASSYAVAGTEAFF. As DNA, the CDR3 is TGTGCCAGCAGTTACGCGGTAGCGGGCACTGAAGCTTTCTTT.